This T cell receptor beta chain appears in the sequencing data of a study of cytomegalovirus exposure and HLA in healthy donors. V was cut by 6 bases and J by 4 bases, with 13 bases left in between. CDR3 length: 13 amino acids. Germline V gene lookup returns CDR1 SGHRS and CDR2 YFSETQ. Amplification used 60 Vbeta primers and 13 Jbeta primers. The repertoire was sequenced with immunoSEQ multiplex PCR; TCRdb's copy has only in-frame clones and lacks some. Of 150,000 or so clones detected, about three quarters appear once; the ten largest clones hold 4.7%. A remark on this clone: Its antigen is unknown.

Broader study findings: While the bulk of TCR sequences proved rare, some public TCRs turned up in many donors. Being indistinguishable, some V segments were excluded, TRBV6-2 and TRBV6-3 among them. Upon later analysis, HLA-associated TCR beta chains proved more clonally expanded than other, equally common chains.

This clonotype was obtained from a man younger than 35 in good health and CMV-seropositive. The sample comprised PBMCs. The chain employs TRBV5-1 and TRBJ1-1, with a tentative D call TRBD1 (6 bases). The CDR3: CASTTGMGTEAFF. The CDR3 DNA reads as TGCGCCAGCACCACAGGGATGGGCACTGAAGCTTTCTTT.